This TCR beta chain was observed in a study of blood T cell repertoires in COVID-19. Looking at the study overall: Samples of COVID-19 (acute and convalescent) were obtained from the United States, Italy and Spain. The analysed material was cDNA or gDNA that came from T cells, B-cell-depleted T cells, or PBMCs.

The CDR3 is made up of 14 amino acids. V was cut by 2 bases and J by 5 bases, with 12 bases left in between. CDR1 is SGHTA, CDR2 FQGNSA, per germline. The age range of participants was 18 to 89 years, with residence in 20 to 25 US areas. Per the original methods: Amplifying reference gene primers gave estimates of nucleated cell counts. The assay was immunoSEQ multiplex PCR, and TCRdb's table has in-frame clones only and misses some. D and trimming come from the DNA, and the V and J calls and clone size come from that table. In the table there are about 200,000 clones, roughly 86% of which are singletons. This clone showed up just a few times.

This clonotype originated in a woman aged 30 to 39 with acute COVID-19. Sequenced: PBMCs or T cells enriched from blood (not recorded which). This sequence joins TRBV7-2 and TRBJ2-5; no clear D. The CDR3 loop is CASSLTYLEETQYF. The CDR3 coding sequence is TGTGCCAGCAGCTTAACTTACCTAGAGGAGACCCAGTACTTC.